A selection of T cell receptor beta chains follows, all from one sample in a study of Graves' ophthalmopathy and Graves' hyperthyroidism. In TCRdb, the multiplex PCR reads were re-called with MiXCR into one record per CDR3 protein. The sample contains 600,000 to 950,000 distinct CDR3 sequences, 40% of which appear only once. Sequencing input: peripheral blood. These TCRs come from an adult man with Graves' ophthalmopathy. The CDR3 runs from the conserved cysteine through the conserved F or W. D genes are given only for firm matches. Clone size is shown for a subset of rows, as once, few, many or a class of expanded clone.

d_gene	j_gene	v_gene	abundance	CDR3nt	CDR3aa
-	TRBJ2-7	TRBV6-5	few	TGTGCCAGCAGTTCCTCCAGGGGCTCATACGAGCAGTACTTC	CASSSSRGSYEQYF
-	TRBJ2-7	TRBV7-9	few	TGTGCCAGCAGCTTTGCAGGGTACCCCTACGAGCAGTACTTC	CASSFAGYPYEQYF
TRBD1	TRBJ1-3	TRBV7-9	many	TGTGCCAGCTTAGCCGTCAGGACAGGGGACGGAAACACCATATATTTT	CASLAVRTGDGNTIYF
TRBD1	TRBJ1-6	TRBV10-3	-	TGTGCCATCAGTGTCGGACAGGGGGGGTCACCCCTCCACTTT	CAISVGQGGSPLHF
-	TRBJ2-2	TRBV7-6	few	TGTGCCAGCAGGGGGCCGAACACCGGGGAGCTGTTTTTT	CASRGPNTGELFF
-	TRBJ2-7	TRBV6-5	-	TGTGCCAGCAGTTACACTGGGTCGAAGGGCGAGCAGTACTTC	CASSYTGSKGEQYF
TRBD1	TRBJ2-7	TRBV24-1	few	TGTGCCAGCAGTTTATCGACAGGGACCTCCTACGAGCAGTACTTC	CASSLSTGTSYEQYF
-	TRBJ1-1	TRBV7-9	many	TGTGCCAGCAGCTCCAATCCGGACCAGGCTTTCTTT	CASSSNPDQAFF
-	TRBJ2-7	TRBV20-1	-	TGCAGTGCCCTCCCCCCCGTGCGGGAATACGAGCAGTACTTC	CSALPPVREYEQYF
TRBD2	TRBJ2-7	TRBV25-1	-	TGTGCCAGCAGCCCCGGGGTAGCGGGGCCCTACGAGCAGTACTTC	CASSPGVAGPYEQYF
-	TRBJ1-6	TRBV25-1	-	TGTGCCAGCAGTGAATTCGGGGATCATTCACCCCTCCACTTT	CASSEFGDHSPLHF
TRBD1	TRBJ1-6	TRBV10-3	few	TGTGCCAGCAGTTCCTGGACAGGGGGCGGTAATTCACCCCTCCACTTT	CASSSWTGGGNSPLHF
-	TRBJ1-2	TRBV12-3/TRBV12-4	few	TGTGCCAGCAGGGCCCCAAACTATGGCTACACCTTC	CASRAPNYGYTF
-	TRBJ2-3	TRBV10-3	-	TGTGCCATCAGTGAGTCACGGGCAGATACGCAGTATTTT	CAISESRADTQYF
TRBD2	TRBJ2-7	TRBV7-2	-	TGTGCCAGCAGCCAAGTAACCAGCGGGACCACTTACGAGCAGTACTTC	CASSQVTSGTTYEQYF
-	TRBJ1-1	TRBV9	many	TGTGCCAGCAGCGTAGACCCAGCCGGGAACACTGAAGCTTTCTTT	CASSVDPAGNTEAFF
TRBD1	TRBJ1-3	TRBV20-1	-	TGCAGTGCTAGAGACAGGGGGCCTGGAAACACCATATATTTT	CSARDRGPGNTIYF
-	TRBJ2-5	TRBV19	many	TGTGCCAGTAGTCCCCGGGGAGGACAAGAGACCCAGTACTTC	CASSPRGGQETQYF
-	TRBJ1-5	TRBV7-2	many	TGTGCCAGCAGCTTATCCCAGGTCGATCAGCCCCAGCATTTT	CASSLSQVDQPQHF
-	TRBJ1-1	TRBV7-8	few	TGCGCCAGCAGCCAAGATCCCTCCGGTTTGGACGCTGAAGCTTTCTTT	CASSQDPSGLDAEAFF
-	TRBJ1-3	TRBV11-2	-	TGTGCCAGCAGCTTAGATGAGAAGGCCTACGCTGGAAACACCATATATTTT	CASSLDEKAYAGNTIYF
TRBD1	TRBJ1-2	TRBV19	-	TGTGCCAGTACTGGGGACAGGGAAACGAACTATGGCTACACCTTC	CASTGDRETNYGYTF
-	TRBJ2-2	TRBV15	-	TGTGCCACCAGCAGGCCCGGACTGGGTTCCGGGGAGCTGTTTTTT	CATSRPGLGSGELFF
TRBD1	TRBJ2-5	TRBV7-2	many	TGTGCCAGCAGCTTAGCCGGGACAGTTCAAGAGACCCAGTACTTC	CASSLAGTVQETQYF
-	TRBJ1-1	TRBV7-9	-	TGTGCCAGCAGCCAAGTGAGGGAGGGCACTGAAGCTTTCTTT	CASSQVREGTEAFF
-	TRBJ1-5	TRBV2	-	TGCGCCAGCAGCCAGTCGCGGGACCAGGCCCAGCATTTT	CASSQSRDQAQHF
-	TRBJ2-7	TRBV11-3	few	TGTGCCAGCAGCTTAAAGGGGTCCAACCCCTACGAGCAGTACTTC	CASSLKGSNPYEQYF